The 4 T cell receptor beta chains given below trace back to one sample, sequenced in a study of blood T cell repertoires in COVID-19. Assay: immunoSEQ multiplex PCR; the TCRdb copy retains only in-frame clones and omits some. The sample consists of hundreds of thousands of clones, around 85% of them appearing once. The sequenced sample consisted of PBMCs or T cells enriched from blood (not recorded which). Every receptor here comes from a woman between 45 and 65 years old who had recovered from COVID-19.

This chain uses TRBV5-1 with TRBJ1-1, with TRBD1 as a possible D gene (5 bases). The CDR3 totals 13 residues. V was shortened by 3 bases and J by 3 bases, with 9 bases between the two germline ends. CDR1 and CDR2 from the germline V gene are SGHRS and YFSETQ. Here the CDR3 reads CASSWGTYTEAFF. The CDR3 DNA sequence: TGCGCCAGCAGCTGGGGGACTTACACTGAAGCTTTCTTT.

To note about this clone: The identical CDR3 is also encoded by other nucleotide sequences in the sample. This chain uses TRBV7-3 with TRBJ2-3; 7 bases line up with TRBD2. V lost 0 bases to trimming and J lost 5 bases; unmatched junction nucleotides: 2. In germline, CDR1 is SGHTA, CDR2 FQGTGA. This CDR3 has 14 amino acids. The CDR3 here is CASSLTGGKDTQYF. CDR3 DNA sequence: TGTGCCAGCAGCTTAACCGGGGGGAAAGATACGCAGTATTTT.

V and J are TRBV28 and TRBJ1-6; D possibly corresponds to TRBD1 (5 bases). The V end lost 10 bases, the J end lost 9 bases, and 13 bases lay between the germline ends. The CDR3 is made up of 12 amino acids. Germline V gene lookup returns CDR1 MDHEN and CDR2 SYDVKM. The CDR3 nucleotides are TGTGCCATCTATGGGGGGAGTTCACCCCTCCACTTT. Protein: CAIYGGSSPLHF.

The chain links TRBV25-1 to TRBJ2-1; 7 nucleotides match TRBD1. Trimming took 6 bases from V and 10 from J; bases not matched to a gene: 9. Germline CDR1 is MGHDK and CDR2 is SYGVNS. The CDR3 sequence is 13 residues long. The CDR3 here is CASRDTGVGEQFF. CDR3 bases: TGTGCCAGCAGAGACACAGGGGTTGGGGAGCAGTTCTTC.